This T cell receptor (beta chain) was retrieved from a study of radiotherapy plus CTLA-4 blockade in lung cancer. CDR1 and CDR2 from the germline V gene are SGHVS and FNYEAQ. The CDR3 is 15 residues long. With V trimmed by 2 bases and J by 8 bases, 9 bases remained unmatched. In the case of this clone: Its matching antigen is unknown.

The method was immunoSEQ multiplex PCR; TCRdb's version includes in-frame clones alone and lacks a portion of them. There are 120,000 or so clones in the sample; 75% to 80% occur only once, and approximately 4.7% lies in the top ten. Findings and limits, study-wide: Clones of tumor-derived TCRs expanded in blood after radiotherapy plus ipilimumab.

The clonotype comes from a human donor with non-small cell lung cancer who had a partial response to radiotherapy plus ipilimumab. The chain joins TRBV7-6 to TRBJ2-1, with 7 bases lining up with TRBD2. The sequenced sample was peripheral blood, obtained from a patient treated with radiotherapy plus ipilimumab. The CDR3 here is CASSLSRGWGHEQFF. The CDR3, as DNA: TGTGCCAGCAGCTTATCGCGGGGGTGGGGCCATGAGCAGTTCTTC. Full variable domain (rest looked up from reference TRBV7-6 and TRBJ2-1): GAGVSQSPRYKVTKRGQDVALRCDPISGHVSLYWYRQALGQGPEFLTYFNYEAQQDKSGLPNDRFSAERPEGSISTLTIQRTEQRDSAMYRCASSLSRGWGHEQFFGPGTRLTVL.